This passage covers 21 T cell receptor beta chains from one sample sequenced in a study of immune evolution from preneoplasia to lung adenocarcinoma. TCRdb keeps only in-frame clones here, not all; method: immunoSEQ multiplex PCR. Here the sample spans over 4,000 clones, 74% being singletons. Source material: FFPE adjacent normal lung tissue. The receptor source for this set is a person between 60 and 80 years old with lung adenocarcinoma.

J is TRBJ2-7 and V is TRBV5-1; TRBD2 matches at 11 bases. The CDR3 totals 16 residues. The J segment lost 2 bases and the V segment lost 3 bases, leaving 7 bases of the junction unmatched. CDR1 and CDR2 from the germline V gene are SGHRS and YFSETQ. The CDR3 protein is CASSSGTSGLTYEQYF. CDR3 sequence (DNA): TGCGCCAGCAGCTCCGGGACTAGCGGCCTAACCTACGAGCAGTACTTC.

This clone has more than one count but fewer than ten. The chain combines TRBV13 with TRBJ2-7, with D possibly TRBD2 on 6 matching bases. Germline V lookup: CDR1 PRHDT, CDR2 FYEKMQ (reference sequence). This CDR3 contains 16 residues. Trimming removed 8 bases at V and 4 bases at J, with 24 bases between. Here the CDR3 reads CASGEGRGRAPYEQYF. In DNA, the CDR3 is TGTGCCAGCGGAGAGGGGCGGGGCCGGGCCCCTTACGAGCAGTACTTC.

The rearrangement links TRBV6-6 to TRBJ1-5, with 8 bases identical to TRBD1. Trimming cost V 6 bases and J 4 bases; bases outside gene matches: 5. CDR3 length: 14 residues. In germline, CDR1 is MNHNY, CDR2 SVGAGI (reference sequence). CDR3 bases: TGTGCCAGCAGCCAAGGACAGGGTAATCAGCCCCAGCATTTT. Protein: CASSQGQGNQPQHF.

The genes are TRBV19 and TRBJ2-3; 10 bases are a match to TRBD2. Germline assignment: CDR1 LNHDA and CDR2 SQIVND (reference sequence). Unmatched junction bases numbered 11, after V lost 5 bases and J lost 6 bases. CDR3 length: 16 amino acids. The CDR3 spells CASSPPPSGRADTQYF. In nucleotides, the CDR3 is TGTGCCAGTAGTCCCCCCCCCAGCGGGAGGGCGGATACGCAGTATTTT.

The chain carries TRBV29-1 and TRBJ2-5; D tentatively reads TRBD1 or TRBD2 (6 bases each). The CDR3 is made up of 14 amino acids. The germline gives CDR1 SQVTM, CDR2 ANQGSEA. With 7 bases removed from V and 1 base from J, the gap between germline ends came to 16 bases. The CDR3 DNA sequence: TGCAGCGCTGGGAAATGGGGGGCCCAAGAGACCCAGTACTTC. Residues: CSAGKWGAQETQYF.

This chain joins TRBV9 and TRBJ1-4, with TRBD1 identical over 7 bases. This CDR3 is built from 14 residues. The trim removed 3 bases at V and 5 bases at J, leaving 4 bases unmatched. Per germline, CDR1 SGDLS and CDR2 YYNGEE. The CDR3 DNA sequence: TGTGCCAGCAGCGCAACAGGGGTAAATGAAAAACTGTTTTTT. The encoded protein is CASSATGVNEKLFF.

The J gene is TRBJ2-2, the V gene TRBV4-1, with 16 bases identical to TRBD2. Germline loops: CDR1 MGHRA, CDR2 YSYEKL. The CDR3 totals 20 residues. Trimming cost V 1 base and J 4 bases; bases outside gene matches: 9. CDR3 in amino acids: CASSQGGGTSGRAGTGELFF. The CDR3 nucleotides read TGCGCCAGCAGCCAAGGAGGAGGGACTAGCGGGAGGGCTGGCACCGGGGAGCTGTTTTTT.

The CDR3 spells CASSLFSGLRETQYF. CDR3 bases: TGTGCCAGCAGTTTATTTTCCGGGCTCCGGGAGACCCAGTACTTC. The rearrangement uses TRBV28 and TRBJ2-5; D not certain. Germline V gene lookup returns CDR1 MDHEN and CDR2 SYDVKM. This CDR3 is 15 amino acids long. The ends were cut back, 1 base at V and 5 bases at J, with 14 bases in the middle.

This chain joins TRBV11-2 and TRBJ2-5, with 7 bases aligning to TRBD2. Germline lookup yields CDR1 SGHAT and CDR2 FQNNGV. With 0 bases clipped from V and 0 bases from J, the junction kept 4 bases outside the gene matches. This CDR3 region has 16 residues. The CDR3 coding sequence is TGTGCCAGCAGCTTAGAGTGGGCGGGAGACCAAGAGACCCAGTACTTC. It codes for CASSLEWAGDQETQYF.

This chain uses TRBV13 with TRBJ2-3; the D gene is possibly TRBD2 (6 bases). Trimming took 0 bases from V and 9 from J, leaving 7 bases between them. Germline V gene data show CDR1 as PRHDT and CDR2 as FYEKMQ (reference sequence). The CDR3 consists of 12 residues. The CDR3 sequence is CASSLGGGTQYF. In DNA, the CDR3 is TGTGCCAGCAGCTTAGGCGGGGGAACGCAGTATTTT.

This clone was seen a few times. The chain joins TRBV5-4 to TRBJ2-3; 11 bases map to TRBD2. J lost 5 bases, V lost 2 bases, and 7 bases had no gene match. The CDR3 sequence is 16 residues long. Germline V CDR1 and CDR2: SGHNT, YYREEE (reference sequence). CDR3 DNA: TGTGCCAGCAGCTTAAGGCTAGCGGGAGGAGTAGATACGCAGTATTTT. It codes for CASSLRLAGGVDTQYF.

The chain joins TRBV15 to TRBJ2-7, with 7 bases matching TRBD2. V lost 1 base and J lost 4; bases outside the gene matches: 13. This CDR3 is built from 17 residues. The germline gives CDR1 LNHNV, CDR2 YYDKDF (reference sequence). The CDR3 DNA sequence: TGTGCCACCAGCAGAGGTCTATCCGGGGAGGGGCTGTACGAGCAGTACTTC. Translation gives CATSRGLSGEGLYEQYF. The entire variable domain, with the rest obtained from reference TRBV15 and TRBJ2-7, is as follows: DAMVIQNPRYQVTQFGKPVTLSCSQTLNHNVMYWYQQKSSQAPKLLFHYYDKDFNNEADTPDNFQSRRPNTSFCFLDIRSPGLGDTAMYLCATSRGLSGEGLYEQYFGPGTRLTVT.

The chain employs TRBV28 and TRBJ2-1; tentative D call: TRBD2 (6 bases). Germline V lookup: CDR1 MDHEN, CDR2 SYDVKM. The CDR3 runs to 14 residues. Trimming stripped 11 bases from V and 4 bases from J, with 18 bases between. CDR3 DNA: TGTGCCGGTTCCGGGACGGCGGGGTACAATGAGCAGTTCTTC. It encodes CAGSGTAGYNEQFF.

The CDR3 DNA follows: TGTGCCAGCAGCTTACACCTTGAACTGAACACTGAAGCTTTCTTT. The encoded protein is CASSLHLELNTEAFF. This sequence joins TRBV11-3 and TRBJ1-1, with D unresolved. Looked up from germline, CDR1 is SGHNT and CDR2 is YENEEA. V was cut by 2 bases and J by 0 bases, with 10 bases left in between. This CDR3 has 15 residues.

The chain has TRBV27 and TRBJ1-1; tentatively, D is TRBD1 (6 bases). The CDR3 has 15 amino acids. CDR1 and CDR2 from the germline V gene are MNHEY and SMNVEV (reference sequence). The V end was cut by 5 bases, the J end by 0 bases, with 13 bases between. CDR3 amino acids: CASSQTGPVNTEAFF. CDR3 sequence (DNA): TGTGCCAGCAGTCAGACAGGCCCTGTGAACACTGAAGCTTTCTTT.

This chain joins TRBV5-4 and TRBJ1-4; no clear D gene. This CDR3 has 15 amino acids. Germline V gives CDR1 SGHNT, CDR2 YYREEE (reference sequence). Trimming cost V 1 base and J 0 bases, with 7 bases left between them. In DNA form, the CDR3 reads TGTGCCAGCAGCTTGCAGGAGGCAACTAATGAAAAACTGTTTTTT. It encodes CASSLQEATNEKLFF.

The sample holds one count of this clone. This chain links TRBV7-9 with TRBJ2-1; 7 nucleotides align to TRBD2. CDR3 length equals 15 residues. The ends lost 0 bases at V and 7 bases at J; junction bases unmatched: 6. In germline, CDR1 is SEHNR, CDR2 FQNEAQ (reference sequence). The CDR3 region has the DNA TGTGCCAGCAGCTTAGCGGGAGGGCCGAGAAATGAGCAGTTCTTC. This encodes CASSLAGGPRNEQFF. The full variable domain, completed using reference TRBV7-9 and TRBJ2-1, is DTGVSQNPRHKITKRGQNVTFRCDPISEHNRLYWYRQTLGQGPEFLTYFQNEAQLEKSRLLSDRFSAERPKGSFSTLEIQRTEQGDSAMYLCASSLAGGPRNEQFFGPGTRLTVL.

The chain joins TRBV18 to TRBJ1-1; no clear D. CDR3 size: 13 residues. Germline CDR1 is KGHSH and CDR2 is LQKENI. V was cut by 5 bases and J by 1 base, with 8 bases left in between. CDR3 DNA: TGTGCCAGCTCAGTGGTCGGGAACACTGAAGCTTTCTTT. Protein: CASSVVGNTEAFF. The variable domain in full, with the rest retrieved from reference TRBV18 and TRBJ1-1, is NAGVMQNPRHLVRRRGQEARLRCSPMKGHSHVYWYRQLPEEGLKFMVYLQKENIIDESGMPKERFSAEFPKEGPSILRIQQVVRGDSAAYFCASSVVGNTEAFFGQGTRLTVV.

The chain is built from TRBV29-1 and TRBJ1-1; D remains unclear. CDR1 is SQVTM, CDR2 ANQGSEA, per germline. This CDR3 has 16 amino acids. V lost 3 bases and J lost 1, with 18 bases in between. This CDR3 is CSVEGFEGAKNTEAFF. DNA for the CDR3: TGCAGCGTTGAGGGATTCGAGGGCGCCAAGAACACTGAAGCTTTCTTT.

Only one count was recorded for this clone. The chain is built from TRBV7-6 and TRBJ2-1; D is uncertain. CDR3 length: 16 residues. The germline V gene encodes CDR1 SGHVS and CDR2 FNYEAQ. V was trimmed by 1 base and J by 0 bases, leaving 10 bases between them. CDR3 residues: CASSLETKSSYNEQFF. Written as DNA, the CDR3 is TGTGCCAGCAGCTTAGAAACGAAAAGCTCCTACAATGAGCAGTTCTTC.

The chain has TRBV5-1 and TRBJ2-6, with 10 bases that match TRBD1. Per the germline V gene, CDR1 is SGHRS and CDR2 is YFSETQ. The CDR3 contains 17 residues. Trimming removed 5 bases from V and 2 bases from J; junction bases left unmatched: 7. This CDR3 is CASSRDRGTPGANVLTF. CDR3 coding DNA: TGCGCCAGCAGTCGGGACAGGGGTACACCTGGGGCCAACGTCCTGACTTTC.